Each of the 30 T cell receptor beta chains below was sequenced from the same sample in a study of CD8 T cells in ankylosing spondylitis. TCRdb itself ran the 5' RACE reads through MiXCR, one entry per CDR3 protein. The repertoire holds a few hundred thousand distinct CDR3 sequences, roughly a quarter seen once, with about 0.6% in the top ten. Sample: blood, either unsorted or a sorted T cell fraction (not recorded which). These receptor sequences come from a male donor with ankylosing spondylitis or in good health (not recorded which).

Regarding this clonotype: A much larger clone is a single base away; this may be a read error. The CDR3: CSAKDRDGIDTQYF. For the CDR3, the DNA is TGCAGTGCTAAGGACAGGGATGGCATAGATACGCAGTATTTT. The chain carries TRBV20-1 and TRBJ2-3, with 8 bases that match TRBD1. CDR1 is DFQATT, CDR2 SNEGSKA, per germline (reference sequence). V lost 4 bases, J lost 5 bases, and 8 bases stayed unmatched. The CDR3 extends over 14 amino acids.

This clonotype was counted between two and nine times. This chain connects TRBV12-3 or TRBV12-4 to TRBJ2-7; D assignment may be TRBD1 or TRBD2 (5 bases each). V was trimmed by 1 base and J by 3 bases, leaving 10 bases between them. The CDR3 is made up of 14 amino acids. CDR3 residues: CASSLVGGSYEQYF. Here the CDR3 DNA reads TGTGCCAGCAGTTTAGTTGGGGGAAGCTACGAGCAGTACTTC.

This clonotype was seen ten or more times. The J gene is TRBJ2-1, the V gene TRBV5-1, with D perhaps matching TRBD1 or TRBD2 (5 bases each). The germline CDR1 and CDR2 sequences are SGHRS and YFSETQ. There are 16 residues in the CDR3. Trimming stripped 4 bases from V and 0 bases from J, with 14 bases between. CDR3 in DNA: TGCGCCAGCAGCCTTGACGGGACCATCTCCTACAATGAGCAGTTCTTC. Encoded protein: CASSLDGTISYNEQFF.

A few counts support this clonotype. The rearrangement links TRBV7-6 to TRBJ2-7; TRBD2 matches at 9 bases. Germline lookup yields CDR1 SGHVS and CDR2 FNYEAQ. This CDR3 spans 16 amino acids. The trim removed 5 bases at V and 2 bases at J, leaving 10 bases unmatched. In nucleotides, the CDR3 is TGTGCCAGCAGCCGACAGACCGGGACTAGCCCCTACGAGCAGTACTTC. Its translation: CASSRQTGTSPYEQYF.

This clonotype was seen many times. V is TRBV29-1 and J is TRBJ1-1; D perhaps matches TRBD1 (5 bases). This CDR3 has 13 amino acids. CDR1 and CDR2 (germline): SQVTM, ANQGSEA. V shed 7 bases and J shed 4 bases, with 16 bases lying between them. The CDR3 loop is CSGREGSGTEAFF. CDR3 in DNA: TGCAGCGGCCGGGAGGGGTCAGGCACTGAAGCTTTCTTT.

This chain uses TRBV12-3 or TRBV12-4 with TRBJ1-1; D not resolved. The CDR3 runs 14 residues. Trimming stripped 3 bases from V and 2 bases from J, with 10 bases between. In nucleotides, the CDR3 is TGTGCCAGCAGTTTCCGACGGAGAAACACTGAAGCTTTCTTT. Protein: CASSFRRRNTEAFF.

Ten or more counts support this clonotype. The chain couples TRBV6-5 to TRBJ2-1, with unresolved D. Trimming pared 6 bases from V and 9 bases from J, leaving 9 bases between. Germline V CDR1 and CDR2: MNHEY, SVGAGI. The CDR3 contains 11 residues. CDR3 protein: CASSGSGEQFF. CDR3 nucleotide sequence: TGTGCCAGCAGCGGATCTGGTGAGCAGTTCTTC.

This clonotype was seen ten or more times. The chain is built from TRBV29-1 and TRBJ2-2; a weak D match, TRBD2 (5 bases). The germline gives CDR1 SQVTM, CDR2 ANQGSEA. The CDR3 contains 16 residues. V lost 1 base and J lost 2, with 14 bases in between. The CDR3 loop reads CSVEGPAGDNTGELFF. CDR3 coding DNA: TGCAGCGTTGAAGGCCCCGCGGGCGACAACACCGGGGAGCTGTTTTTT.

This rearrangement joins TRBV12-3 or TRBV12-4 to TRBJ1-5; D is ambiguous. The CDR3 spans 14 residues. Trimming shortened V by 2 bases and J by 5 bases, and 10 bases separated the two germline ends. This CDR3 is CASSLFGGDQPQHF. In DNA, the CDR3 is TGTGCCAGCAGTTTATTCGGAGGCGATCAGCCCCAGCATTTT.

CDR3 nucleotide sequence: TGTGCTACCGCAACAGCGGGGAGGTACAATGAGCAGTTCTTC. This gives the protein CATATAGRYNEQFF. V gene TRBV28 combines with J gene TRBJ2-1; 7 nucleotides agree with TRBD2. The CDR3 consists of 14 residues. Germline V lookup: CDR1 MDHEN, CDR2 SYDVKM.

This clonotype showed up just a few times. This chain links TRBV2 with TRBJ1-3; the match to TRBD1 covers 8 bases. Germline V gene lookup returns CDR1 SNHLY and CDR2 FYNNEI. V gave up 6 bases and J gave up 2 bases; unmatched junction bases: 6. This CDR3 has 15 amino acids. The chain's CDR3 is CASRDRDLPGNTIYF. The CDR3 DNA sequence: TGTGCCAGCAGGGACAGGGACTTACCTGGAAACACCATATATTTT.

V and J are TRBV20-1 and TRBJ2-2; 9 nucleotides agree with TRBD2. CDR1 is DFQATT, CDR2 SNEGSKA, per germline (reference sequence). The CDR3 sequence is 13 residues long. V lost 6 bases to trimming and J lost 5 bases; unmatched junction nucleotides: 4. CDR3 nucleotide sequence: TGCAGTGCCGAGCGGGGGGCGACCGGGGAGCTGTTTTTT. Translating it yields CSAERGATGELFF.

This chain joins TRBV29-1 and TRBJ1-1, with D unclear. CDR3 length: 13 amino acids. With 0 bases removed from V and 5 bases from J, the gap between germline ends came to 10 bases. Germline V gene lookup returns CDR1 SQVTM and CDR2 ANQGSEA. The CDR3 sequence: CSVEDGGGTEAFF. For the CDR3, the DNA is TGCAGCGTTGAAGATGGAGGTGGAACTGAAGCTTTCTTT.

The J gene is TRBJ2-7, the V gene TRBV12-3 or TRBV12-4, with TRBD1 identical over 9 bases. The CDR3 covers 14 residues. V trimming: 4 bases; J trimming: 4 bases; junction bases outside the gene matches: 5. CDR3 residues: CASSSYRGRYEQYF. The CDR3 DNA reads as TGTGCCAGCAGTTCCTACAGGGGGCGGTACGAGCAGTACTTC.

The chain has TRBV2 and TRBJ2-5, with D perhaps TRBD2 (5 bases). This CDR3 has 13 residues. The V gene's germline CDR1 is SNHLY and CDR2 FYNNEI. The V end was cut by 10 bases, the J end by 5 bases, with 17 bases between. The CDR3 DNA reads TGTGCCATCAAGAAAAAAGGCGGGGAGACCCAGTACTTC. This translates into CAIKKKGGETQYF. Filled out from reference TRBV2 and TRBJ2-5, the complete variable domain reads EPEVTQTPSHQVTQMGQEVILRCVPISNHLYFYWYRQILGQKVEFLVSFYNNEISEKSEIFDDQFSVERPDGSNFTLKIRSTKLEDSAMYFCAIKKKGGETQYFGPGTRLLVL.

This chain links TRBV7-8 with TRBJ1-1, with D maybe TRBD1 (6 bases). This CDR3 has 14 amino acids. Germline V gene sequence: CDR1 SGHVS, CDR2 FQNEAQ. V gave up 5 bases and J gave up 5 bases, with 15 bases separating them. CDR3 region: CASSPWTERTEAFF. In DNA, the CDR3 is TGTGCCAGCAGCCCGTGGACAGAGAGGACTGAAGCTTTCTTT.

V gene TRBV12-3 or TRBV12-4 combines with J gene TRBJ1-2, with 8 bases matching TRBD1. The V segment lost 5 bases and the J segment 7 bases; nucleotides outside the gene matches: 9. This CDR3 comprises 14 residues. This CDR3 is CASSLTDRVGGYTF. In DNA, the CDR3 is TGTGCCAGCAGTCTGACGGACAGGGTGGGTGGCTACACCTTC.

This clonotype was seen repeatedly, ten times or more. The chain recombines TRBV9 with TRBJ2-5; no clear D gene. The CDR3 is 15 amino acids. The V end lost 0 bases, the J end lost 4 bases, and 13 bases lay between the germline ends. Germline loops: CDR1 SGDLS, CDR2 YYNGEE. The chain's CDR3 is CASSVGTSFRETQYF. For the CDR3, the DNA is TGTGCCAGCAGCGTAGGTACCTCCTTCCGAGAGACCCAGTACTTC.

J is TRBJ2-2 and V is TRBV6-5; a weak D match, TRBD1 (5 bases). V was shortened by 4 bases and J by 6 bases, with 15 bases between the two germline ends. The CDR3 spans 15 residues. Germline CDR1 MNHEY, CDR2 SVGAGI. CDR3 coding DNA: TGTGCCAGCAGTTCTTATCAGGGCCGAGCCGGGGAGCTGTTTTTT. This translates into CASSSYQGRAGELFF.

This clonotype was detected ten times or more. The CDR3 region has the DNA TGTGCCAGCAGTTTGGTCGGCACTGAAGCTTTCTTT. Protein sequence: CASSLVGTEAFF. The V and J genes are TRBV12-3 or TRBV12-4 and TRBJ1-1; D ambiguous. The CDR3 has 12 residues. The V end lost 3 bases, the J end lost 4 bases, and 6 bases lay between the germline ends.

This clonotype was seen ten or more times. The chain combines TRBV5-8 with TRBJ2-1; TRBD2 agrees at 8 bases. The junction had 6 bases not matched to a gene; V was cut back by 4 bases and J by 3 bases. Germline lookup yields CDR1 SGHTS and CDR2 YDEGEE. This CDR3 spans 15 amino acids. Here the CDR3 reads CASSRGGSVYNEQFF. CDR3 bases: TGTGCCAGCAGCCGCGGGGGGAGCGTCTACAATGAGCAGTTCTTC. The full variable domain, rest sourced from reference TRBV5-8 and TRBJ2-1, is EAGVTQSPTHLIKTRGQQATLRCSPISGHTSVYWYQQALGLGLQFLLWYDEGEERNRGNFPPRFSGRQFPNYSSELNVNALELEDSALYLCASSRGGSVYNEQFFGPGTRLTVL.

The V gene is TRBV7-8, the J gene TRBJ2-3; 9 bases are shared with TRBD1. CDR1 and CDR2 (germline): SGHVS, FQNEAQ. V shed 5 bases and J 4 bases; nucleotides not matched to a gene: 7. The CDR3 loop spans 15 amino acids. This CDR3 is CASSPRQGGADTQYF. Written as DNA, the CDR3 is TGTGCCAGCAGCCCACGACAGGGGGGGGCAGATACGCAGTATTTT.

This clonotype was detected ten times or more. This chain links TRBV7-2 with TRBJ2-2, with 7 bases aligning to TRBD2. V shed 1 base, J shed 4 bases, and the junction held 6 bases outside the gene matches. Per germline, CDR1 SGHTA and CDR2 FQGNSA. The CDR3 loop spans 16 amino acids. CDR3: CASSLGGRGFTGELFF. Here the CDR3 DNA reads TGTGCCAGCAGCTTAGGGGGGAGGGGATTCACCGGGGAGCTGTTTTTT.

Many counts were recorded for this clonotype. The chain joins TRBV10-3 to TRBJ1-3; D is undetermined. The CDR3 length is 15 residues. The V end was cut by 3 bases, the J end by 3 bases, with 12 bases between. Germline V gene sequence: CDR1 ENHRY, CDR2 SYGVKD. The CDR3 coding sequence is TGTGCCATCAGTGACTCTGGAAAATTTGGAAACACCATATATTTT. This sequence encodes CAISDSGKFGNTIYF.

This clonotype was observed a few times. V usage is TRBV9 and J usage is TRBJ2-3, with 15 bases fitting TRBD2. The V and J ends lost 2 bases and 8 bases, in that order; junction bases with no gene match: 15. The germline V gene encodes CDR1 SGDLS and CDR2 YYNGEE. The CDR3 length is 19 residues. CDR3 bases: TGTGCCAGCAGCGTGGGACTAGCGGGGGGTACACCCCCCGGGAGTACGCAGTATTTT. Translation gives CASSVGLAGGTPPGSTQYF.

V and J are TRBV20-1 and TRBJ2-7; 7 nucleotides align to TRBD1. The germline V gene encodes CDR1 DFQATT and CDR2 SNEGSKA (reference sequence). The junction had 6 bases not matched to a gene; V was cut back by 5 bases and J by 2 bases. The CDR3 spans 13 residues. The CDR3 bases are TGCAGTGCTCAGGGGGACCCTCCCTACGAGCAGTACTTC. Protein: CSAQGDPPYEQYF.

This clonotype occurred many times. The rearrangement joins TRBV20-1 to TRBJ2-3; 8 nucleotides agree with TRBD1. This CDR3 is built from 11 residues. The germline CDR1 and CDR2 sequences are DFQATT and SNEGSKA (reference sequence). The junction had 3 bases not matched to a gene; V was cut back by 8 bases and J by 5 bases. As DNA, the CDR3 is TGCAGTCTTACAGGGGGAGATACGCAGTATTTT. Its translation: CSLTGGDTQYF.

The chain has TRBV29-1 and TRBJ1-1; 8 bases align to TRBD1. Germline lookup yields CDR1 SQVTM and CDR2 ANQGSEA. This CDR3 has 13 amino acids. V lost 7 bases to trimming and J lost 1 base; unmatched junction nucleotides: 5. CDR3 sequence: CSANRGENTEAFF. CDR3 bases: TGCAGCGCCAACAGGGGGGAGAACACTGAAGCTTTCTTT.

This clonotype was counted many times. The chain recombines TRBV20-1 with TRBJ2-2; D is possibly TRBD2 (5 bases). Germline V CDR1 and CDR2: DFQATT, SNEGSKA (reference sequence). Trimming pared 3 bases from V and 7 bases from J, leaving 18 bases between. CDR3 length: 15 residues. CDR3: CSASPATVRGGELFF. CDR3 sequence (DNA): TGCAGTGCTAGTCCCGCGACGGTCCGGGGCGGGGAGCTGTTTTTT.

This clonotype was counted many times. One end of the junction varies from germline; a read error may be responsible. The V and J genes are TRBV12-3 or TRBV12-4 and TRBJ1-2, with D tentatively TRBD1 (6 bases). CDR3 length: 14 residues. The CDR3 here is CASTLRAQGRGYTF. Written as DNA, the CDR3 is TGTGCCAGCACTTTACGGGCACAGGGTCGAGGCTACACCTTC.